This T cell receptor beta chain originates from a study of cytomegalovirus exposure and HLA in healthy donors. Overall study findings and caveats: For TCR beta chains, V- and J-gene trimming was later linked to a missense DCLRE1C variant. One later analysis reportedly identified an Asian-associated ancestry cluster that showed fewer N-insertions than the approximately 700-donor mean. Several top significant clusters appeared, in a later analysis, to be linked to common viral pathogens.

In the case of this clone: The antigen is not known.

In the PCR, 60 Vbeta and 13 Jbeta primers were used. Libraries were prepared by immunoSEQ multiplex PCR; TCRdb keeps only in-frame clonotypes and omits some of them. The sample includes 200,000 or so clones, around 82% of them seen just once. V lost 6 bases to trimming and J lost 3 bases; unmatched junction nucleotides: 14. The CDR3 sequence is 17 residues long. Germline V lookup: CDR1 SGHAT, CDR2 FQNNGV. This sequence was found in a boy between 10 and 17 years old in good health and CMV-seronegative. Sample: PBMCs. This chain links TRBV11-2 with TRBJ1-1; 9 bases map to TRBD1. DNA for the CDR3: TGTGCCAGCAGTTCAATCCGGGACAGGGAACGTCACACTGAAGCTTTCTTT. Translation: CASSSIRDRERHTEAFF.